This is a list of T cell receptor beta chains from one sample in a study of tumor-infiltrating lymphocytes in oesophageal squamous cell carcinoma. MiXCR, applied by TCRdb to the PCR reads, yields one record per CDR3 protein. The sample contains roughly 13,000 distinct CDR3 sequences, approximately 50% of which appear only once. Input material: normal esophageal tissue next to the tumor. The receptors come from a male donor with esophageal squamous cell carcinoma. Both conserved end residues are part of each CDR3.

j_gene: NA; v_gene: TRBV12-3/TRBV12-4; CDR3aa: CASSSTSGGPSNEQFF
j_gene: NA; v_gene: TRBV2; CDR3aa: CASKRFGTSGSSVWETQYF
j_gene: TRBJ2-5; v_gene: TRBV7-9; CDR3aa: CASTLGPNEQYF
j_gene: NA; v_gene: TRBV7-6; CDR3aa: CASSILYGSSQFF
j_gene: TRBJ1-6; v_gene: TRBV5-1; CDR3aa: CASRSTEDNSPLHF
j_gene: TRBJ2-4; v_gene: TRBV7-2; CDR3aa: CASSLDGTSGGNNEQYF
j_gene: NA; v_gene: TRBV12-3/TRBV12-4; CDR3aa: CASRPGRGDEQFF
j_gene: TRBJ2-1; v_gene: TRBV7-9; CDR3aa: CASSLGGGGSPLHF
j_gene: TRBJ1-4; v_gene: TRBV7-6; CDR3aa: CASSLADRGPEKLFF
j_gene: TRBJ2-3; v_gene: TRBV11-3; CDR3aa: CASSMGAGETDTQYF
j_gene: TRBJ1-5; v_gene: TRBV28; CDR3aa: CASRGPLNQPQHF
j_gene: NA; v_gene: TRBV7-3; CDR3aa: CASSRLGGYEQYF
j_gene: TRBJ1-6; v_gene: TRBV7-9; CDR3aa: CASSLVGDRGSPLHF
j_gene: TRBJ2-3; v_gene: TRBV7-2; CDR3aa: CASSRGGSTDTQYF
j_gene: TRBJ2-3; v_gene: TRBV5-6; CDR3aa: CASSLAWDRTDTQYF
j_gene: TRBJ2-5; v_gene: TRBV25-1; CDR3aa: CASSDRGRETQYF
j_gene: TRBJ1-1; v_gene: TRBV10-3; CDR3aa: CAITTGENTEAFF
j_gene: NA; v_gene: TRBV7-6; CDR3aa: CASSRTSGSFNEQFF
j_gene: TRBJ2-5; v_gene: TRBV7-6; CDR3aa: CASSLGLAGDTQYF
j_gene: TRBJ2-1; v_gene: TRBV7-8; CDR3aa: CASSLAWTGSEQFF
j_gene: NA; v_gene: TRBV7-2; CDR3aa: CASSLTYEQYF
j_gene: TRBJ2-7; v_gene: TRBV4-2; CDR3aa: CASSQDRVAVRYEQYF
j_gene: TRBJ2-1; v_gene: TRBV7-9; CDR3aa: CASSPKVWDRAYNEQFF
j_gene: NA; v_gene: TRBV12-3/TRBV12-4; CDR3aa: CASSYSGSGYEQYF
j_gene: TRBJ2-6; v_gene: TRBV7-2; CDR3aa: CASSIRQWPAGANVLTF
j_gene: TRBJ2-7; v_gene: TRBV7-3; CDR3aa: CASSREESPYEQYF
j_gene: TRBJ2-2; v_gene: TRBV11-2; CDR3aa: CASSLGQGRAGELFF
j_gene: TRBJ2-1; v_gene: TRBV7-6; CDR3aa: CASSLGVDEQFF
j_gene: NA; v_gene: TRBV10-3; CDR3aa: CAIRPGLAGALDNEQYF
j_gene: TRBJ2-3; v_gene: TRBV7-3; CDR3aa: CASSLLAGGRGDTQYF
j_gene: NA; v_gene: TRBV12-3/TRBV12-4; CDR3aa: CASSWTSGGYEQYF
j_gene: TRBJ1-5; v_gene: TRBV25-1; CDR3aa: CASSGGAGQPQHF
j_gene: TRBJ2-6; v_gene: TRBV7-2; CDR3aa: CASSATSAGANVLTF
j_gene: NA; v_gene: TRBV14; CDR3aa: CASSQDGTSGRFSYEQYF